These 27 T cell receptor beta chains came from one sample sequenced in a study of early T cells in non-severe SARS-CoV-2 infection. MiXCR was run by TCRdb on the 5' RACE reads, yielding one entry per CDR3 protein. The sample yields roughly 50,000 distinct CDR3 sequences, roughly 9.8% seen once. What was sequenced was whole blood. These receptors all stem from an adult who was a healthcare worker with PCR-confirmed SARS-CoV-2 infection or an uninfected control (not recorded which).

In its sample, this clonotype was seen many times. V is TRBV27 and J is TRBJ1-4; 7 bases line up with TRBD1. Germline CDR1 reads MNHEY; CDR2 reads SMNVEV (reference sequence). Trimming took 5 bases from V and 8 from J; bases not matched to a gene: 11. The CDR3 is 15 residues long. In DNA, the CDR3 is TGTGCCAGCAGTCCACCACGAGGGGGCGGAGAAAAACTGTTTTTT. It codes for CASSPPRGGGEKLFF.

The CDR3 coding sequence is TGCGCCAGCAGACTCTCGAGCCCCGAGCAGTACTTC. It specifies CASRLSSPEQYF. The chain carries TRBV5-1 and TRBJ2-7; D is ambiguous. The length of the CDR3 is 12 residues. Germline-derived CDR1 and CDR2 are SGHRS and YFSETQ. V lost 5 bases, J lost 6 bases, and 12 bases lay in between.

The V and J genes are TRBV3-1 and TRBJ2-3, with TRBD2 matching 7 bases. Looked up from germline, CDR1 is LGHDT and CDR2 is YNNKEL (reference sequence). This CDR3 contains 20 residues. With 3 bases clipped from V and 0 bases from J, the junction kept 18 bases outside the gene matches. CDR3 protein: CASSHPREEFSGISTDTQYF. Written as DNA, the CDR3 is TGTGCCAGCAGCCACCCGAGGGAGGAATTCAGCGGGATTAGCACAGATACGCAGTATTTT.

The chain combines TRBV12-3 or TRBV12-4 with TRBJ2-7; TRBD1 matches 7 bases. The ends lost 7 bases at V and 1 base at J; junction bases unmatched: 7. The CDR3 consists of 14 residues. CDR3 DNA sequence: TGTGCCAGCACCTTCACAGGGGAATCCTACGAGCAGTACTTC. It codes for CASTFTGESYEQYF.

This clonotype was seen many times. V and J are TRBV19 and TRBJ1-5, with D maybe TRBD1 (5 bases). Germline V gives CDR1 LNHDA, CDR2 SQIVND (reference sequence). V lost 8 bases and J lost 0, with 11 bases in between. The CDR3 contains 14 residues. The CDR3 protein is CASARDLSNQPQHF. CDR3 bases: TGTGCCAGTGCCCGGGACCTTAGCAATCAGCCCCAGCATTTT.

This clonotype appeared many times. The chain carries TRBV12-3 or TRBV12-4 and TRBJ1-2; D is undetermined. V lost 1 base, J lost 6 bases, and 6 bases lay in between. The CDR3 loop spans 12 amino acids. The CDR3, as DNA: TGTGCCAGCAGTTTAGGCAGCAATGGCTACACCTTC. Its translation is CASSLGSNGYTF.

This clonotype was observed many times. One junction end disagrees with the germline gene, perhaps due to a read error. The CDR3 DNA sequence: TGTGCCAGCAGTAACTCGATGGGGGACGAGACCCAGTACTTC. As protein: CASSNSMGDETQYF. The chain recombines TRBV6-5 with TRBJ2-5; D is possibly TRBD1 or TRBD2 (5 bases each). CDR3 size: 14 residues. Germline loops: CDR1 MNHEY, CDR2 SVGAGI.

There are many counts of this clonotype. The rearrangement joins TRBV12-3 or TRBV12-4 to TRBJ2-2; D not certain. Trimming removed 2 bases from V and 1 base from J, with 17 bases in between. There are 18 residues in the CDR3. CDR3 residues: CASSLNPLTELNTGELFF. CDR3 DNA: TGTGCCAGCAGTTTAAACCCCCTCACAGAACTGAACACCGGGGAGCTGTTTTTT.

V and J are TRBV29-1 and TRBJ2-5, with 11 bases identical to TRBD2. V shed 7 bases and J 4 bases; nucleotides not matched to a gene: 5. Germline CDR1 reads SQVTM; CDR2 reads ANQGSEA. The CDR3 loop spans 13 amino acids. The CDR3 region is CSAAGLAGETQYF. In DNA, the CDR3 is TGCAGCGCCGCCGGACTAGCGGGAGAGACCCAGTACTTC.

This clonotype appeared many times. This chain uses TRBV28 with TRBJ2-2; 9 nucleotides match TRBD2. The CDR3 covers 16 residues. V shed 2 bases and J 7 bases; nucleotides not matched to a gene: 8. From germline, CDR1 is MDHEN and CDR2 SYDVKM. Here the CDR3 DNA reads TGTGCCAGCAGTTTACCTCTTAGCGGGAGTGGCGGGGAGCTGTTTTTT. Protein: CASSLPLSGSGGELFF.

This clonotype has a count of ten or more. The chain links TRBV6-1 to TRBJ1-5; TRBD1 matches 9 bases. Losses at the gene ends were 7 bases for V and 5 bases for J; bases not matched to a gene: 12. Germline-derived CDR1 and CDR2 are MNHNS and SASEGT. The CDR3 is 16 residues long. In DNA, the CDR3 is TGTGCCAGCAAGTTCCAGGACAGGGGACCCCATCAGCCCCAGCATTTT. Translated: CASKFQDRGPHQPQHF.

The rearrangement uses TRBV7-2 and TRBJ2-1; TRBD1 matches 10 bases. The trim removed 2 bases at V and 0 bases at J, leaving 1 base unmatched. The CDR3 contains 16 residues. Germline V CDR1 and CDR2: SGHTA, FQGNSA. In nucleotides, the CDR3 is TGTGCCAGCAGCTTAAGGGACAGGGGCTCCTACAATGAGCAGTTCTTC. As protein: CASSLRDRGSYNEQFF.

V gene TRBV11-2 combines with J gene TRBJ1-2; TRBD1 matches at 8 bases. After removal of 2 bases from V and 4 bases from J, the junction contained 9 bases not matched to a gene. There are 16 residues in the CDR3. Germline CDR1 is SGHAT and CDR2 is FQNNGV. The CDR3 region is CASSLLQGAISYGYTF. CDR3 nucleotides: TGTGCCAGCAGCTTATTGCAGGGGGCAATTTCCTATGGCTACACCTTC. The complete variable domain, with remaining parts taken from reference TRBV11-2 and TRBJ1-2, reads EAGVAQSPRYKIIEKRQSVAFWCNPISGHATLYWYQQILGQGPKLLIQFQNNGVVDDSQLPKDRFSAERLKGVDSTLKIQPAKLEDSAVYLCASSLLQGAISYGYTFGSGTRLTVV.

This clonotype appeared a few times. The chain recombines TRBV28 with TRBJ2-3; D is unresolved. The CDR3 runs 17 residues. Trimming removed 4 bases at V and 0 bases at J, with 17 bases between. Germline-derived CDR1 and CDR2 are MDHEN and SYDVKM. CDR3 amino acids: CASSSPYSISSTDTQYF. CDR3 DNA sequence: TGTGCCAGCAGTTCTCCCTACAGTATCTCTAGCACAGATACGCAGTATTTT.

This clonotype has only a few counts. The gene calls are TRBV19 and TRBJ2-7, with a tentative D call TRBD2 (5 bases). This CDR3 is 14 amino acids long. The ends were cut back, 5 bases at V and 4 bases at J, with 15 bases in the middle. CDR1 and CDR2 (germline): LNHDA, SQIVND (reference sequence). The CDR3 here is CASSPGMFGYEQYF. As DNA, the CDR3 is TGTGCCAGTAGTCCCGGGATGTTCGGTTACGAGCAGTACTTC.

This chain joins TRBV7-2 and TRBJ2-2, with D possibly called TRBD1 or TRBD2 (5 bases each). Germline-derived CDR1 and CDR2 are SGHTA and FQGNSA. The V and J ends lost 4 bases and 3 bases respectively, with 15 bases between them. This CDR3 spans 16 amino acids. CDR3 sequence (DNA): TGTGCCAGCAGCTATATATCGGGGCCGGACACCGGGGAGCTGTTTTTT. Encoded protein: CASSYISGPDTGELFF.

The V and J genes are TRBV29-1 and TRBJ1-1; D possibly corresponds to TRBD1 (6 bases). This CDR3 has 13 amino acids. CDR1 and CDR2 (germline): SQVTM, ANQGSEA. V lost 4 bases, J lost 1 base, and 10 bases lay in between. The CDR3 reads CSVAGGRNTEAFF. Here the CDR3 DNA reads TGCAGCGTTGCGGGGGGGCGGAACACTGAAGCTTTCTTT.

This clonotype was counted between two and nine times. The chain is built from TRBV12-3 or TRBV12-4 and TRBJ1-3; D possibly corresponds to TRBD1 (6 bases). The CDR3 covers 15 residues. The V and J ends lost 7 bases and 2 bases respectively, with 15 bases between them. DNA of the CDR3: TGTGCCAGCACCGATACAGGGCAGGCTGGAAACACCATATATTTT. Its translation: CASTDTGQAGNTIYF.

Remarks on this clonotype: A much larger clonotype is one base distant, so this may be a read error. The chain employs TRBV5-4 and TRBJ2-7; D is unclear. Trimming took 4 bases from V and 0 from J, leaving 2 bases between them. CDR1 and CDR2 (germline): SGHNT, YYREEE (reference sequence). The CDR3 covers 11 residues. CDR3 DNA: TGTGCCAGCAGCAACTCCTACGAGCAGTACTTC. Encoded protein: CASSNSYEQYF.

This clonotype was counted between two and nine times. This chain joins TRBV27 and TRBJ1-1, with 9 bases identical to TRBD1. This CDR3 has 16 residues. The germline gives CDR1 MNHEY, CDR2 SMNVEV (reference sequence). V lost 4 bases to trimming and J lost 4 bases; unmatched junction nucleotides: 10. In nucleotides, the CDR3 is TGTGCCAGCAGTTGGTACACAGGGGGCAGGGGCACTGAAGCTTTCTTT. It yields the protein CASSWYTGGRGTEAFF.

V usage is TRBV19 and J usage is TRBJ2-1; a weak D match, TRBD2 (6 bases). The CDR3 contains 15 residues. Per germline, CDR1 LNHDA and CDR2 SQIVND (reference sequence). The V and J ends lost 3 bases and 9 bases respectively, with 18 bases between them. The CDR3: CASSMDSGSGSEQFF. The CDR3 DNA is TGTGCCAGTAGTATGGATTCTGGCAGCGGGTCTGAGCAGTTCTTC.

As to this clonotype: The germline gene is not matched at one end of the junction; a read error may be the cause. The chain uses TRBV5-1 and TRBJ2-2; D is perhaps TRBD2 (6 bases). The CDR3 has 15 amino acids. Germline values: CDR1 SGHRS, CDR2 YFSETQ. The chain's CDR3 is CACSRRAGDTGELFF. The CDR3 bases are TGCGCCTGCAGCCGACGAGCGGGCGACACCGGGGAGCTGTTTTTT.

This clonotype was seen a handful of times. The CDR3 nucleotides are TGTGCCTGGAGTGTTAGGAGCGGGTCCTACGAGCAGTACTTC. Translated, it gives CAWSVRSGSYEQYF. The J gene is TRBJ2-7, the V gene TRBV30; D might be TRBD2 (6 bases). The ends were cut back, 0 bases at V and 1 base at J, with 10 bases in the middle. The CDR3 totals 14 residues. Germline loops: CDR1 GTSNPN, CDR2 SVGIG (reference sequence).

This clonotype occurred many times. V usage is TRBV7-8 and J usage is TRBJ2-1; the match to TRBD2 covers 8 bases. This CDR3 spans 16 amino acids. The germline V gene encodes CDR1 SGHVS and CDR2 FQNEAQ. V lost 10 bases to trimming and J lost 5 bases; unmatched junction nucleotides: 16. CDR3 region: CAMGLRAGVGNNEQFF. The CDR3 DNA is TGTGCCATGGGACTTAGAGCGGGAGTAGGGAACAATGAGCAGTTCTTC. The full variable domain, its missing parts supplied by reference TRBV7-8 and TRBJ2-1, is GAGVSQSPRYKVAKRGQDVALRCDPISGHVSLFWYQQALGQGPEFLTYFQNEAQLDKSGLPSDRFFAERPEGSVSTLKIQRTQQEDSAVYLCAMGLRAGVGNNEQFFGPGTRLTVL.

This clonotype was seen at least ten times. The rearrangement uses TRBV19 and TRBJ2-2; maybe TRBD2 (5 bases). Germline V gene lookup returns CDR1 LNHDA and CDR2 SQIVND (reference sequence). V lost 2 bases, J lost 1 base, and 14 bases lay in between. CDR3 length equals 17 residues. In DNA, the CDR3 is TGTGCCAGTAGTATACCCCGTGAGGGTAAGAACACCGGGGAGCTGTTTTTT. Residues: CASSIPREGKNTGELFF.

V gene TRBV20-1 combines with J gene TRBJ1-6, with 8 bases identical to TRBD1. The trim removed 3 bases at V and 8 bases at J, leaving 12 bases unmatched. The CDR3 is 16 amino acids. Germline CDR1 DFQATT, CDR2 SNEGSKA (reference sequence). The CDR3 DNA follows: TGCAGTGCTAGGGAGCGGCAGGGACAGGCCTATTCACCCCTCCACTTT. Translation gives CSARERQGQAYSPLHF.

This clonotype was observed a handful of times. The rearrangement uses TRBV29-1 and TRBJ1-2; no reliable D call. The germline CDR1 and CDR2 sequences are SQVTM and ANQGSEA. V was trimmed by 0 bases and J by 4 bases, leaving 6 bases between them. The CDR3 length is 12 residues. The CDR3 bases are TGCAGCGTTGAAGACAGAACCTATGGCTACACCTTC. This encodes CSVEDRTYGYTF.